The 14 T cell receptor beta chains below all came from one sample that was sequenced in a study of cytomegalovirus exposure and HLA in healthy donors. PCR primers comprised 60 Vbeta and 13 Jbeta primers. The method was immunoSEQ multiplex PCR; TCRdb's version includes in-frame clones alone and lacks a portion of them. This table has some 120,000 clones, 81% appearing once. The source material was PBMCs. The receptors originated from a woman between 25 and 40 years old in good health and CMV-seronegative.

This clone has more than one count but fewer than ten. This sequence joins TRBV2 and TRBJ2-7; 9 nucleotides agree with TRBD1. The germline CDR1 and CDR2 sequences are SNHLY and FYNNEI. The V gene end was trimmed by 3 bases and the J gene end by 3 bases; junction bases not matched to a gene: 3. The CDR3 runs to 14 residues. This CDR3 reads CASSDGTGNYEQYF. Written as DNA, the CDR3 is TGTGCCAGCAGTGATGGGACAGGGAACTACGAGCAGTACTTC. Looking up the rest from reference TRBV2 and TRBJ2-7 gives the full variable domain: EPEVTQTPSHQVTQMGQEVILRCVPISNHLYFYWYRQILGQKVEFLVSFYNNEISEKSEIFDDQFSVERPDGSNFTLKIRSTKLEDSAMYFCASSDGTGNYEQYFGPGTRLTVT.

In this sample, this clone turned up once. The chain employs TRBV28 and TRBJ2-1; 7 bases agree with TRBD2. CDR3 length: 15 residues. Trimming took 5 bases from V and 5 from J; bases not matched to a gene: 9. Looked up from germline, CDR1 is MDHEN and CDR2 is SYDVKM. The CDR3 DNA reads TGTGCCAGCAGTCTAGAGGCTAGCGGAGACAATGAGCAGTTCTTC. As protein: CASSLEASGDNEQFF.

This chain connects TRBV5-8 to TRBJ1-4; 8 nucleotides align to TRBD1. CDR3 size: 16 residues. CDR1 is SGHTS and CDR2 is YDEGEE in the germline V gene. With V trimmed by 2 bases and J by 2 bases, 5 bases remained unmatched. The CDR3 coding sequence is TGTGCCAGCAGCTTTGGACAGGGCGGGACTAATGAAAAACTGTTTTTT. Amino acid sequence: CASSFGQGGTNEKLFF. The full variable domain, in which reference TRBV5-8 and TRBJ1-4 provide the parts outside the CDR3, is EAGVTQSPTHLIKTRGQQATLRCSPISGHTSVYWYQQALGLGLQFLLWYDEGEERNRGNFPPRFSGRQFPNYSSELNVNALELEDSALYLCASSFGQGGTNEKLFFGSGTQLSVL.

The chain's CDR3 is CASSYSGGTSYEQYF. The CDR3 DNA follows: TGTGCCAGCAGTTACTCCGGTGGGACATCCTACGAGCAGTACTTC. The chain employs TRBV6-6 and TRBJ2-7; possible D gene TRBD1, 6 bases. The CDR3 runs 15 residues. The germline V and J ends were trimmed by 0 bases and 1 base, with 10 bases remaining between them. Germline values: CDR1 MNHNY, CDR2 SVGAGI (reference sequence).

For the CDR3, the DNA is TGTGCCAGCAGCAATAGCCGCCATCGGGACTACGAGCAGTACTTC. The encoded protein is CASSNSRHRDYEQYF. The J gene is TRBJ2-7, the V gene TRBV21-1; the D call TRBD2 from the table was never checked on the DNA. TRBV21-1 is deemed a pseudogene. The CDR3 is 15 residues long.

The rearrangement links TRBV6-1 to TRBJ2-7; D not resolved. Germline lookup yields CDR1 MNHNS and CDR2 SASEGT. V shed 7 bases and J shed 2 bases, with 18 bases lying between them. The CDR3 sequence is 15 residues long. The CDR3: CASKSPLRWTYEQYF. In DNA form, the CDR3 reads TGTGCCAGCAAATCCCCCCTCAGGTGGACCTACGAGCAGTACTTC.

This clone has just a few counts. Different DNA sequences within this sample yield the same CDR3. The genes are TRBV6-5 and TRBJ2-3, with D maybe TRBD2 (5 bases). The CDR3 consists of 13 residues. Trimming pared 2 bases from V and 3 bases from J, leaving 6 bases between. Germline loops: CDR1 MNHEY, CDR2 SVGAGI. This CDR3 reads CASSYGGTDTQYF. The CDR3 DNA follows: TGTGCCAGCAGTTACGGAGGAACAGATACGCAGTATTTT.

V gene TRBV5-1 combines with J gene TRBJ1-4; no firm D call. The CDR3 is made up of 14 amino acids. CDR1 and CDR2 from the germline V gene are SGHRS and YFSETQ. V gave up 1 base and J gave up 4 bases, with 8 bases separating them. CDR3 nucleotides: TGCGCCAGCAGCTTGAACAGCCTTAATGAAAAACTGTTTTTT. It specifies CASSLNSLNEKLFF.

This clone appeared once. This chain connects TRBV5-1 to TRBJ2-3, with 10 bases identical to TRBD2. V dropped 4 bases and J dropped 0; count of bases not matched to a gene: 8. Germline V gene lookup returns CDR1 SGHRS and CDR2 YFSETQ. The CDR3 runs 17 residues. CDR3 bases: TGCGCCAGCAGCCCTCCGACTAGCGGGTCTAGCACAGATACGCAGTATTTT. This codes for CASSPPTSGSSTDTQYF.

Only a few counts were recorded for this clone. CDR3: CASSPSGLAADTQYF. The CDR3, as DNA: TGTGCCAGCTCACCAAGCGGGCTAGCGGCAGATACGCAGTATTTT. The chain uses TRBV18 and TRBJ2-3; TRBD2 aligns across 7 bases. Trimming cost V 2 bases and J 4 bases; bases outside gene matches: 6. The germline V gene has CDR1 KGHSH and CDR2 LQKENI. The CDR3 contains 15 residues.

This clone appeared a single time. The rearrangement joins TRBV6-5 to TRBJ1-2; D not certain. Germline assignment: CDR1 MNHEY and CDR2 SVGAGI. V dropped 0 bases and J dropped 3 bases, with 11 bases sitting between them. The CDR3 extends over 15 amino acids. The CDR3 DNA is TGTGCCAGCAGTTACTCCGTAGTATCACACTATGGCTACACCTTC. It encodes CASSYSVVSHYGYTF.

The chain joins TRBV18 to TRBJ1-1; TRBD1 aligns across 9 bases. With 6 bases clipped from V and 1 base from J, the junction kept 3 bases outside the gene matches. CDR1 is KGHSH and CDR2 is LQKENI in the germline V gene. There are 14 residues in the CDR3. The chain's CDR3 is CASSWDRANTEAFF. The CDR3 coding sequence is TGTGCCAGCTCCTGGGACAGGGCGAACACTGAAGCTTTCTTT.

This chain links TRBV27 with TRBJ2-1, with 16 bases fitting TRBD2. V shed 7 bases and J 4 bases; nucleotides not matched to a gene: 16. CDR1 is MNHEY and CDR2 is SMNVEV in the germline V gene (reference sequence). The CDR3 has 20 residues. The CDR3 coding sequence is TGTGCCAGCACCCCGGGACTAGCGGGAGGGATTAGGGCGGATTACAATGAGCAGTTCTTC. Amino acids: CASTPGLAGGIRADYNEQFF.

The rearrangement uses TRBV7-2 and TRBJ2-2; the match to TRBD2 covers 7 bases. In germline, CDR1 is SGHTA, CDR2 FQGNSA. The CDR3 length is 17 residues. V trimming: 9 bases; J trimming: 0 bases; junction bases outside the gene matches: 13. In nucleotides, the CDR3 is TGTGCCAGTCTCCAGAACCCCCTAGCGGCGAACACCGGGGAGCTGTTTTTT. Translated: CASLQNPLAANTGELFF.